A single sample is the source of the 30 T cell receptor beta chains below, sequenced in a study of shared clonotypes between healthy human individuals. The repertoire was sequenced with immunoSEQ multiplex PCR; TCRdb's copy has only in-frame clones and lacks some. The profile shows about 2 million clones, just under 95% of them singletons. CD8 cells classed as naive were CD45RO-negative and positively selected for CCR7, excluding terminally differentiated effector memory CD45RA+ cells. The specimen was naive CD8+ T cells sorted from blood. The source of these receptors is a man aged 18-30 years in good health.

This clone showed up just once. This sequence joins TRBV2 and TRBJ1-1; perhaps TRBD1 as D (5 bases). Germline V gene data show CDR1 as SNHLY and CDR2 as FYNNEI. The CDR3 has 17 residues. V dropped 0 bases and J dropped 0 bases, with 14 bases sitting between them. CDR3: CASSEAYPTAMNTEAFF. CDR3 DNA: TGTGCCAGCAGTGAAGCGTACCCGACAGCCATGAACACTGAAGCTTTCTTT.

The J gene is TRBJ2-1, the V gene TRBV9; 10 bases fit TRBD1. The CDR3 consists of 15 residues. From germline, CDR1 is SGDLS and CDR2 YYNGEE. The junction had 5 bases not matched to a gene; V was cut back by 0 bases and J by 8 bases. The CDR3 sequence: CASSVEGTGVDEQFF. The DNA of the CDR3 is TGTGCCAGCAGCGTAGAGGGGACAGGGGTTGATGAGCAGTTCTTC.

The chain combines TRBV4-2 with TRBJ2-7; TRBD1 matches at 7 bases. With V trimmed by 1 base and J by 0 bases, 15 bases remained unmatched. CDR1 is LGHNA, CDR2 YNFKEQ, per germline. CDR3 length: 19 residues. CDR3 amino acids: CASSQGRDRTLPLSYEQYF. CDR3 sequence (DNA): TGTGCCAGCAGCCAAGGACGGGACAGAACATTGCCGCTCTCCTACGAGCAGTACTTC.

The chain links TRBV4-1 to TRBJ2-7, with D hard to call. The germline gives CDR1 MGHRA, CDR2 YSYEKL. The CDR3 is 15 residues long. V was shortened by 0 bases and J by 3 bases, with 12 bases between the two germline ends. This CDR3 reads CASSQDPKLGYEQYF. DNA of the CDR3: TGCGCCAGCAGCCAAGATCCCAAACTCGGCTACGAGCAGTACTTC.

The DNA for the CDR3 is TGTGCCAGCAGTTACGGGGAGACATGGGAGCAGTACTTC. Its translation is CASSYGETWEQYF. This chain links TRBV6-5 with TRBJ2-7; possible D gene TRBD2, 5 bases. CDR3 length: 13 amino acids. The germline gives CDR1 MNHEY, CDR2 SVGAGI. V was pared by 2 bases and J by 7 bases, with 12 bases between.

V usage is TRBV25-1 and J usage is TRBJ1-4, with TRBD1 as a possible D gene (5 bases). The CDR3 covers 16 residues. Trimming shortened V by 4 bases and J by 3 bases, and 15 bases separated the two germline ends. Germline CDR1 MGHDK, CDR2 SYGVNS. The CDR3 DNA sequence: TGTGCCAGCAGTGGGTGGGACGCCGGAGCTAATGAAAAACTGTTTTTT. Amino acids: CASSGWDAGANEKLFF.

The rearrangement joins TRBV4-1 to TRBJ2-7; D call uncertain. Trimming took off 5 bases at V and 2 bases at J, with 13 bases between the two ends. Germline assignment: CDR1 MGHRA and CDR2 YSYEKL. The CDR3 spans 14 residues. DNA of the CDR3: TGCGCCAGCAGCTTCCGACAACAAACCTACGAGCAGTACTTC. Its translation is CASSFRQQTYEQYF.

The chain uses TRBV7-9 and TRBJ1-3; TRBD1 matches 8 bases. Germline CDR1 SEHNR, CDR2 FQNEAQ (reference sequence). The length of the CDR3 is 17 residues. V shed 5 bases and J 0 bases; nucleotides not matched to a gene: 9. The CDR3 region is CASSTTGGDFSGNTIYF. CDR3 in DNA: TGTGCCAGCAGCACAACAGGGGGTGATTTCTCTGGAAACACCATATATTTT.

V usage is TRBV27 and J usage is TRBJ2-3, with unresolved D. Trimming removed 3 bases at V and 2 bases at J, with 3 bases between. CDR3 length: 12 amino acids. Germline V CDR1 and CDR2: MNHEY, SMNVEV (reference sequence). This CDR3 is CASSFTTDTQYF. The CDR3, as DNA: TGTGCCAGCAGTTTTACCACAGATACGCAGTATTTT.

The CDR3 loop is CASSQDPTSHNEQFF. The CDR3 region has the DNA TGCGCCAGCAGCCAAGACCCCACTAGCCACAATGAGCAGTTCTTC. The V gene is TRBV4-1, the J gene TRBJ2-1; possibly TRBD2 for D (6 bases). Germline V lookup: CDR1 MGHRA, CDR2 YSYEKL. This CDR3 comprises 15 residues. Between the trimmed V and J ends, which lost 0 bases and 5 bases, there was a span of 11 bases.

The V gene is TRBV6-6, the J gene TRBJ2-5; D may be TRBD1 (6 bases). CDR1 is MNHNY and CDR2 is SVGAGI in the germline V gene (reference sequence). This CDR3 region has 12 residues. V shed 6 bases and J shed 4 bases, with 9 bases lying between them. The CDR3 bases are TGTGCCAGCAGACAGGGTGCAGAGACCCAGTACTTC. Its translation: CASRQGAETQYF.

The chain recombines TRBV11-2 with TRBJ1-6; D gene unclear. V lost 5 bases and J lost 5, with 13 bases in between. This CDR3 has 15 residues. Looked up from germline, CDR1 is SGHAT and CDR2 is FQNNGV. The CDR3 is CASSALRLDNSPLHF. The CDR3 DNA reads TGTGCCAGCAGCGCACTTAGGCTAGATAATTCACCCCTCCACTTT.

This chain links TRBV28 with TRBJ2-3; D gene ambiguous. CDR3 length: 13 amino acids. Trimming cost V 3 bases and J 4 bases, with 8 bases left between them. CDR1 MDHEN and CDR2 SYDVKM come from the germline V gene. The DNA of the CDR3 is TGTGCCAGCAGTTTTTTTCTAGCAGATACGCAGTATTTT. It encodes CASSFFLADTQYF.

This clone was seen just once. J is TRBJ2-7 and V is TRBV11-2; weak D call: TRBD2 (6 bases). The V gene lost 8 bases and the J gene lost 2 bases, with 25 bases spanning the gap. CDR1 is SGHAT, CDR2 FQNNGV, per germline. This CDR3 has 17 amino acids. CDR3 in DNA: TGTGCCAGCTTTCCAGGGAACTACGCGGGATTCCCCTACGAGCAGTACTTC. This codes for CASFPGNYAGFPYEQYF.

The J gene is TRBJ1-2, the V gene TRBV7-9; D ambiguous. The CDR3 runs to 12 residues. The V end was cut by 1 base, the J end by 6 bases, with 6 bases between. CDR1 SEHNR and CDR2 FQNEAQ come from the germline V gene (reference sequence). CDR3 residues: CASSLVEDGYTF. CDR3 nucleotides: TGTGCCAGCAGCTTAGTGGAGGATGGCTACACCTTC.

The chain joins TRBV7-8 to TRBJ1-5; D call uncertain. Germline CDR1 is SGHVS and CDR2 is FQNEAQ. The V gene lost 0 bases and the J gene lost 7 bases, with 19 bases spanning the gap. The CDR3 sequence is 17 residues long. CDR3 amino acids: CASSLALFGGNNQPQHF. The CDR3, as DNA: TGTGCCAGCAGCTTAGCGTTATTTGGTGGGAACAACCAGCCCCAGCATTTT.

V and J are TRBV5-1 and TRBJ2-3, with TRBD1 matching over 7 bases. The CDR3 totals 14 residues. Germline V gives CDR1 SGHRS, CDR2 YFSETQ. Unmatched junction bases numbered 6, after V lost 4 bases and J lost 4 bases. The CDR3 here is CASSSRGTPDTQYF. CDR3 nucleotide sequence: TGCGCCAGCAGCAGCAGGGGGACGCCAGATACGCAGTATTTT. The full variable domain, rest sourced from reference TRBV5-1 and TRBJ2-3, is KAGVTQTPRYLIKTRGQQVTLSCSPISGHRSVSWYQQTPGQGLQFLFEYFSETQRNKGNFPGRFSGRQFSNSRSEMNVSTLELGDSALYLCASSSRGTPDTQYFGPGTRLTVL.

V and J are TRBV19 and TRBJ1-6; 9 positions agree with TRBD1. The CDR3 has 17 amino acids. J gave up 6 bases and V 1 base, and 7 bases lay outside the gene matches. CDR1 is LNHDA, CDR2 SQIVND, per germline (reference sequence). DNA of the CDR3: TGTGCCAGTAGTATAGGACAAGGGACAGGGCCTAATTCACCCCTCCACTTT. Its translation is CASSIGQGTGPNSPLHF.

This chain uses TRBV4-3 with TRBJ1-2; a possible D gene is TRBD1 (5 bases). V lost 0 bases and J lost 0, with 8 bases in between. The CDR3 has 15 residues. Germline V lookup: CDR1 LGHNA, CDR2 YSLEER. The CDR3 DNA is TGCGCCAGCAGCCAAGATCAAGGGGCTAACTATGGCTACACCTTC. Translated: CASSQDQGANYGYTF.

The rearrangement joins TRBV7-9 to TRBJ2-1; weak D call: TRBD2 (5 bases). There are 15 residues in the CDR3. Per the germline V gene, CDR1 is SEHNR and CDR2 is FQNEAQ (reference sequence). V lost 4 bases, J lost 4 bases, and 14 bases lay in between. DNA of the CDR3: TGTGCCAGCAGCTATACCGGACTCCCGTACAATGAGCAGTTCTTC. This sequence encodes CASSYTGLPYNEQFF.

The gene calls are TRBV2 and TRBJ2-1, with 8 bases identical to TRBD2. CDR3 length equals 17 residues. Losses at the gene ends were 2 bases for V and 8 bases for J; bases not matched to a gene: 14. Germline V gene sequence: CDR1 SNHLY, CDR2 FYNNEI. The CDR3 nucleotides read TGTGCCAGCAGTGAACCCAGGACTAGCCAGGACCCGTATGAGCAGTTCTTC. Amino acid sequence: CASSEPRTSQDPYEQFF. Looking up the rest from reference TRBV2 and TRBJ2-1 gives the full variable domain: EPEVTQTPSHQVTQMGQEVILRCVPISNHLYFYWYRQILGQKVEFLVSFYNNEISEKSEIFDDQFSVERPDGSNFTLKIRSTKLEDSAMYFCASSEPRTSQDPYEQFFGPGTRLTVL.

This chain joins TRBV5-6 and TRBJ2-5, with D possibly matching TRBD2 (5 bases). V lost 3 bases and J lost 0, with 9 bases in between. This CDR3 region has 14 residues. Germline values: CDR1 SGHDT, CDR2 YYEEEE. CDR3 coding DNA: TGTGCCAGCAGCTCGGACTTGTACCAAGAGACCCAGTACTTC. Amino acids: CASSSDLYQETQYF. The whole variable domain, filled in from reference TRBV5-6 and TRBJ2-5, reads DAGVTQSPTHLIKTRGQQVTLRCSPKSGHDTVSWYQQALGQGPQFIFQYYEEEERQRGNFPDRFSGHQFPNYSSELNVNALLLGDSALYLCASSSDLYQETQYFGPGTRLLVL.

The J gene is TRBJ2-1, the V gene TRBV27; D unclear. The germline V gene encodes CDR1 MNHEY and CDR2 SMNVEV (reference sequence). The CDR3 length is 18 residues. The ends were cut back, 2 bases at V and 2 bases at J, with 19 bases in the middle. This CDR3 is CASSLVPPDLVPYNEQFF. As DNA, the CDR3 is TGTGCCAGCAGTTTAGTTCCCCCCGATCTTGTGCCCTACAATGAGCAGTTCTTC.

With respect to this clone: Distinct nucleotide sequences in the sample also encode this CDR3. This rearrangement joins TRBV5-6 to TRBJ2-2; D unclear. Trimming stripped 0 bases from V and 5 bases from J, with 5 bases between. This CDR3 contains 13 residues. Germline-derived CDR1 and CDR2 are SGHDT and YYEEEE. CDR3 bases: TGTGCCAGCAGCTTGGAGGGTACCGGGGAGCTGTTTTTT. Translated, it gives CASSLEGTGELFF.

With regard to this clone: The same CDR3 arises from other DNA sequences in this sample as well. V is TRBV5-1 and J is TRBJ1-6, with unresolved D. Germline CDR1 reads SGHRS; CDR2 reads YFSETQ. The V gene lost 0 bases and the J gene lost 3 bases, with 4 bases spanning the gap. CDR3 length: 14 residues. DNA for the CDR3: TGCGCCAGCAGCTTGGGCGACTATAATTCACCCCTCCACTTT. Encoded protein: CASSLGDYNSPLHF.

This chain links TRBV5-6 with TRBJ2-3; no reliable D call. This CDR3 is built from 15 residues. Trimming stripped 0 bases from V and 2 bases from J, with 10 bases between. The germline CDR1 and CDR2 sequences are SGHDT and YYEEEE. The CDR3, as DNA: TGTGCCAGCAGCTTGGTGGGCGGAACCACAGATACGCAGTATTTT. Its protein is CASSLVGGTTDTQYF.

The CDR3 region has the DNA TGTGCCAGCACCCTCCGGGGGGCACCTTATAATTCACCCCTCCACTTT. This sequence encodes CASTLRGAPYNSPLHF. The chain combines TRBV27 with TRBJ1-6; D may be TRBD1 (6 bases). Per germline, CDR1 MNHEY and CDR2 SMNVEV (reference sequence). This CDR3 comprises 16 residues. Trimming cost V 7 bases and J 4 bases, with 17 bases left between them.

V gene TRBV10-3 combines with J gene TRBJ2-7, with TRBD1 matching 9 bases. V dropped 10 bases and J dropped 2; count of bases not matched to a gene: 9. From germline, CDR1 is ENHRY and CDR2 SYGVKD. CDR3 length: 14 amino acids. The CDR3 DNA follows: TGTGCCACGGAGGGGACAGGGACGACCTACGAGCAGTACTTC. Translating gives CATEGTGTTYEQYF.

V and J are TRBV4-1 and TRBJ2-7, with 12 bases matching TRBD1. Germline CDR1 reads MGHRA; CDR2 reads YSYEKL. The CDR3 is 16 amino acids. J lost 2 bases, V lost 2 bases, and 4 bases had no gene match. This CDR3 reads CASSQLGQGAAYEQYF. The CDR3 bases are TGCGCCAGCAGCCAACTGGGACAGGGGGCCGCCTACGAGCAGTACTTC.

This sequence joins TRBV27 and TRBJ1-4; 7 bases agree with TRBD1. This CDR3 is 14 amino acids long. CDR1 MNHEY and CDR2 SMNVEV come from the germline V gene (reference sequence). Trimming cost V 4 bases and J 8 bases; bases outside gene matches: 7. The CDR3, as DNA: TGTGCCAGCAGTTACCGGGACAGAGGGGAAAAACTGTTTTTT. It encodes CASSYRDRGEKLFF.